In this sample, the clone carrying this T cell receptor (beta chain) is medium-sized. Its target is unknown. The CDR3 goes on 3 residues after the read ends, and that part is filled in from the germline J gene. Losses at the gene ends were 3 bases for V and 2 bases for J; bases not matched to a gene: 8. Germline CDR1 reads DFQATT; CDR2 reads SNEGSKA (reference sequence). The CDR3 covers 15 residues. The sample originates from a study of T cell clonality in common variable immunodeficiency. Study findings and constraints: Patient heterogeneity in the CVID cohort limited correlations between repertoire features and clinical complications. Shared TCRbeta clones were fewer between CVID subjects than controls.

Produced via immunoSEQ multiplex PCR; TCRdb's table is partial and in-frame only. This table holds more than 35,000 clones with no singletons; the top ten claim under 3.5%. V is TRBV20-1 and J is TRBJ2-3; TRBD2 matches at 7 bases. This receptor was obtained from a person aged 18 to 75 in good health. The sample consisted of peripheral blood mononuclear cells. The part of the CDR3 DNA that was read is TGCAGTGCTAGTAGGGCTAGCGGATTCACAGATACG. Protein sequence: CSASRASGFTDT. The whole CDR3 protein reads CSASRASGFTDTQYF.